A selection of T cell receptor beta chains follows, all from one sample in a study of lymphopenia after photon versus proton radiotherapy. Assay used: immunoSEQ multiplex PCR; TCRdb lists only in-frame clones, some missing. The table includes approximately 91,000 clones, about four fifths detected once. Here the sequenced sample was peripheral blood, taken from a patient treated with proton-based radiotherapy. The receptors stem from a man aged 60-69 years with pancreatic cancer. Both conserved end residues are part of each CDR3. Fields, in order: D gene, V gene, J gene, clone size, CDR3 DNA, CDR3 protein. A D gene is named only where the DNA matches it firmly. Clone size is given for some rows only: seen once, a few or many times, or a class if the clone is expanded.

>TRBD1|TRBV28|TRBJ1-1|.
TGTGCCAGCAGTTTAGTGACAGGGTCGGGCACTGAAGCTTTCTTT
CASSLVTGSGTEAFF
>.|TRBV19|TRBJ2-4|.
TGTGCCAGTAGTCCCGGTGTGGGTTCATCCATTCAGTACTTC
CASSPGVGSSIQYF
>.|TRBV9|TRBJ1-6|.
TGTGCCAGCAGCGTAGTCTACAGGGTCTCAGTTTCACCCCTCCACTTT
CASSVVYRVSVSPLHF
>.|TRBV7-9|TRBJ2-2|.
TGTGCCAGCAGCTTAGGTGGTCAGCGCACCGGGGAGCTGTTTTTT
CASSLGGQRTGELFF
>.|TRBV6-5|TRBJ2-3|.
TGTGCCAGCGGGGCATACGGGGGCACAGATACGCAGTATTTT
CASGAYGGTDTQYF
>TRBD1|TRBV18|TRBJ1-1|.
TGTGCCAGCTCACCGGGACAGGGAACATATGAAGCTTTCTTT
CASSPGQGTYEAFF
>.|TRBV28|TRBJ1-2|.
TGTGCCAGCAGTTCAGCCTTCTACTATGGCTACACCTTC
CASSSAFYYGYTF
>.|TRBV27|TRBJ1-1|.
TGTGCCAGCAGTTTAGAAGGGGGCACTGAAGCTTTCTTT
CASSLEGGTEAFF
>TRBD1|TRBV28|TRBJ2-1|.
TGTGCCAGCATAGGACAGGTTGACAATGAGCAGTTCTTC
CASIGQVDNEQFF
>.|TRBV5-8|TRBJ2-2|.
TGTGCCAGCAGCTTACTTGGGACGGACACCGGGGAGCTGTTTTTT
CASSLLGTDTGELFF
>.|TRBV7-9|TRBJ2-1|.
TGTGCCAGCAGCTTAGCGGGAGTAGTCGGTGAGCAGTTCTTC
CASSLAGVVGEQFF
>.|TRBV30|TRBJ2-5|.
TGTGCCTGGAGTGTAGGGAATGGGGCCGAGACCCAGTACTTC
CAWSVGNGAETQYF
>TRBD2|TRBV6-1|TRBJ2-1|.
TGTGCCAGCAGTGCCCGCGGGACGGGAGGGCCGTACAATGAGCAGTTCTTC
CASSARGTGGPYNEQFF
>.|TRBV28|TRBJ1-3|.
TGTGCCAGCAGTTCATGGACGTCTGGAAACACCATATATTTT
CASSSWTSGNTIYF
>TRBD2|TRBV5-1|TRBJ2-1|.
TGCGCCAGCAGCGCCTCGGGACTAGCGACTTACAATGAGCAGTTCTTC
CASSASGLATYNEQFF
>.|TRBV11-3|TRBJ2-2|.
TGTGCCAGCAGCCAGAGGAGCACCGGGGAGCTGTTTTTT
CASSQRSTGELFF
>.|TRBV11-2|TRBJ1-2|.
TGTGCCAGCAGCTTAGAAGTTGGCTACACCTTC
CASSLEVGYTF
>TRBD2|TRBV5-6|TRBJ2-2|.
TGTGCCAGCAGCTCGCTAGCGGTCGGCTACACCGGGGAGCTGTTTTTT
CASSSLAVGYTGELFF
>TRBD1|TRBV4-1|TRBJ1-1|.
TGCGCCAGCAGCCAAGATGCCGGAGGGGGCGCTGAAGCTTTCTTT
CASSQDAGGGAEAFF
>.|TRBV30|TRBJ2-5|few
TGTGCCTGGAGTGCCACTCAAGAGACCCAGTACTTC
CAWSATQETQYF
>.|TRBV5-4|TRBJ2-7|few
TGTGCCAGCAGCTTGGCCTCGGCGGATTACTCCTACGAGCAGTACTTC
CASSLASADYSYEQYF
>.|TRBV19|TRBJ1-2|.
TGTGCCAGTAGTATCGATTCACGGGGACCCCTGGGAGGCTACACCTTC
CASSIDSRGPLGGYTF
>.|TRBV4-1|TRBJ2-3|.
TGCGCCAGCAGCCAAGCGCCGGGTGGGGGAGGAACAGATACGCAGTATTTT
CASSQAPGGGGTDTQYF
>TRBD2|TRBV4-2|TRBJ2-1|.
TGTGCCAGCAGCCTGACGGGGACTAGCGGGAGGAGCTCCTACAATGAGCAGTTCTTC
CASSLTGTSGRSSYNEQFF
>TRBD2|TRBV7-9|TRBJ2-1|once
TGTGCCAGCAGGGGACTAGCGGGAACCTACAATGAGCAGTTCTTC
CASRGLAGTYNEQFF
>.|TRBV28|TRBJ2-1|.
TGTGCCAGCCCAAAGGCGGGATCCCATGAGCAGTTCTTC
CASPKAGSHEQFF
>TRBD1|TRBV28|TRBJ2-7|.
TGTGCCACCCGCCGAGGCCTCTTTACAGGGGGCTACGAGCAGTACTTC
CATRRGLFTGGYEQYF
>TRBD1|TRBV7-9|TRBJ2-7|.
TGTGCCAGCAGCTTAGGGACAGGGGGTTACTACGAGCAGTACTTC
CASSLGTGGYYEQYF
>.|TRBV5-1|TRBJ1-1|.
TGCGCCAGCAGCTTGTCAGGGCCAGATGAAGCTTTCTTT
CASSLSGPDEAFF
>.|TRBV19|TRBJ1-4|.
TGTGCCAGTACCCCTGAGCAGGGATGGAGTGAAAAACTGTTTTTT
CASTPEQGWSEKLFF
>.|TRBV7-8|TRBJ2-5|once
TGTGCCAGCAGCTTAGTGGGCGGGTATCAAGAGACCCAGTACTTC
CASSLVGGYQETQYF
>.|TRBV9|TRBJ1-5|.
TGTGCCAGCAGCCCCCACATGGGCAATCAGCCCCAGCATTTT
CASSPHMGNQPQHF
>.|TRBV28|TRBJ1-2|.
TGTGCCAGCATCTTGGGGGGAGGTGGGAACTATGGCTACACCTTC
CASILGGGGNYGYTF
>.|TRBV11-3|TRBJ2-5|.
TGTGCCAGCAGCTTAGAACAGGGCGAGACCCAGTACTTC
CASSLEQGETQYF
>.|TRBV7-2|TRBJ2-3|.
TGTGCCAGCAGCTTCCAAGGGAGCCCTAGCACAGATACGCAGTATTTT
CASSFQGSPSTDTQYF
>.|TRBV2|TRBJ2-1|.
TGTGCCAGCAGTGAGCGGGGGGACAGTGAGCAGTTCTTC
CASSERGDSEQFF
>.|TRBV5-1|TRBJ2-3|.
TGCGCCAGCAGCTATTCCGGGACCAGCACAGATACGCAGTATTTT
CASSYSGTSTDTQYF
>TRBD2|TRBV7-9|TRBJ2-7|.
TGTGCCAGCAGCTTAGCGACTAGCGGGAGTAACGAGCAGTACTTC
CASSLATSGSNEQYF
>TRBD2|TRBV10-3|TRBJ2-1|.
TGTGCCATCAGTGTGGAACTAGCGGGAGGGCAAGGGGAGCAGTTCTTC
CAISVELAGGQGEQFF
>TRBD1|TRBV9|TRBJ2-7|few
TGTGCCAGCAGCGTAGGGACAGGGATCGAGCAGTACTTC
CASSVGTGIEQYF
>TRBD2|TRBV18|TRBJ2-7|once
TGTGCCAGCTCACCTCCGATGAGCGGGAGTCCCTACGAGCAGTACTTC
CASSPPMSGSPYEQYF
>TRBD1|TRBV10-2|TRBJ2-1|.
TGCGCCAGCAGCCTTACAGGGGGCAGGGGCGAGCAGTTCTTC
CASSLTGGRGEQFF
>TRBD1|TRBV28|TRBJ1-2|.
TGTGCCAGCAGTTTTGTGCGTCGGACAGGAAATTATGGCTACACCTTC
CASSFVRRTGNYGYTF
>TRBD2|TRBV11-3|TRBJ2-5|once
TGTGCCAGCAGCATCTCCGGGACTAGGAGGGAGACCCAGTACTTC
CASSISGTRRETQYF
>.|TRBV11-3|TRBJ2-2|.
TGTGCCAGCAGCATCACCGGGGAGCTGTTTTTT
CASSITGELFF
>.|TRBV5-6|TRBJ2-5|.
TGTGCCAGCAGAGAAGAGGGCAGGTCCGAGACCCAGTACTTC
CASREEGRSETQYF
>.|TRBV7-7|TRBJ2-1|.
TGTGCTAGCAGCTTACTGGGAGGTGGCGACAATGAGCAGTTCTTC
CASSLLGGGDNEQFF
>.|TRBV2|TRBJ2-7|.
TGTGCCAGCAGGGACTTCCTGCCATCCTACGAGCAGTACTTC
CASRDFLPSYEQYF
>.|TRBV29-1|TRBJ2-7|.
TGCAGCGCCCGACTAACCTACGAGCAGTACTTC
CSARLTYEQYF
>.|TRBV5-4|TRBJ2-7|.
TGTGCCAGCAGCTTGGAGAGCTCCTACGAGCAGTACTTC
CASSLESSYEQYF
>.|TRBV19|TRBJ2-3|.
TGTGCCAGTAGGGCGAGGGGGTCCACAGATACGCAGTATTTT
CASRARGSTDTQYF
>TRBD1|TRBV7-2|TRBJ1-1|.
TGTGCCAGCAGCGCAGGACAGGGGTTGTCTGAAGCTTTCTTT
CASSAGQGLSEAFF
>.|TRBV11-2|TRBJ2-1|.
TGTGCCAGCGGTGAGTTCGATGAGCAGTTCTTC
CASGEFDEQFF